What follows is one T cell receptor (beta chain) and its context. Its matching antigen is unknown. The V gene end was trimmed by 0 bases and the J gene end by 12 bases; junction bases not matched to a gene: 8. The germline V gene has CDR1 SGHRS and CDR2 YFSETQ. This CDR3 has 13 amino acids. TCRdb reprocessed the 5' RACE reads via MiXCR and lists one record per CDR3 protein. The sample yields under 250,000 distinct CDR3 sequences, roughly 10% seen once. This sample stems from a study of T-cell memory formation after mild COVID-19. Study-level points and caveats: The study detected some responding clones in pre-infection memory, suggesting cross-reactive memory joined. Specificity for SARS-CoV-2 was not confirmed among the second-wave clones peaking on day 37. A second wave expanding day 15 to 37 was CD4+-biased; contracting clones were balanced. CD4+ contracting clones lay mainly in CM and EM, CD8+ ones in EMRA.

V usage is TRBV5-1 and J usage is TRBJ2-7; TRBD1 matches at 8 bases. This TCR came from a man younger than 35 who had mild COVID-19 (a few samples of this study predate the infection). Cell type and time point are not known. The specimen was PBMCs or a T cell subset sorted from them (not recorded which). The CDR3 DNA follows: TGCGCCAGCAGCTTGGCCGGACAGGGCCGATGGTACTTC. Its translation is CASSLAGQGRWYF.